Listed below are T cell receptor beta chains from one sample, sequenced in a study of T cell repertoires and HLA-DP antigens. No antigen is known for these receptors. The protocol was immunoSEQ multiplex PCR, while the TCRdb copy is restricted to in-frame clones and leaves out a portion. The sample yields approximately 90,000 clones, 86% seen once. Sequencing input: CD4+ T cells from PBMCs. The receptor set was obtained from a man between 50 and 59 years old in good health and CMV-seronegative. Each CDR3 is given with its conserved first and last residue. Each record gives: CDR3 DNA, CDR3 protein, clone size, D gene, J gene, V gene. A D gene is named only where the DNA matches it firmly. Size is stated for part of the rows, as once, few or many counts, or as a class when the clone is expanded.

DNA: TGTGCCATCAGGAACCGGGACCAACACAATGAGCAGTTCTTC
CDR3: CAIRNRDQHNEQFF
size: .
D: .
J: TRBJ2-1
V: TRBV10-3

DNA: TGTGCCAGCAGCCCCCGACTAGCGAGCGCAGATACGCAGTATTTT
CDR3: CASSPRLASADTQYF
size: .
D: TRBD2
J: TRBJ2-3
V: TRBV13

DNA: TGTGCCAGCAGCGTGACAGGACAGGGGGCGGGCGGGGAGCTGTTTTTT
CDR3: CASSVTGQGAGGELFF
size: .
D: TRBD1
J: TRBJ2-2
V: TRBV9

DNA: TGTGCCAGCAGCTTGGAGCTGAGCTCCTACGAGCAGTACTTC
CDR3: CASSLELSSYEQYF
size: .
D: .
J: TRBJ2-7
V: TRBV5-4

DNA: TGCGCCAGCAGCTTTGACCCGGGGGGACAGCGGGAGACCCAGTACTTC
CDR3: CASSFDPGGQRETQYF
size: .
D: .
J: TRBJ2-5
V: TRBV5-1

DNA: TGTGCCAGTAGGACTGCCGGACAGGGGGCACACTATGGCTACACCTTC
CDR3: CASRTAGQGAHYGYTF
size: .
D: TRBD1
J: TRBJ1-2
V: TRBV19

DNA: TGTGCCAGTAGTATAAACTACGAGCAGTACTTC
CDR3: CASSINYEQYF
size: .
D: .
J: TRBJ2-7
V: TRBV19

DNA: TGTGCCAGCAGCGTAGACCCCCTAGCGGGAGTGGTGGAGACCCAGTACTTC
CDR3: CASSVDPLAGVVETQYF
size: .
D: TRBD2
J: TRBJ2-5
V: TRBV9

DNA: TGTGCCAGCAGCGTGGGGCTAGCGGGGGCAGGTACCGGGGAGCTGTTTTTT
CDR3: CASSVGLAGAGTGELFF
size: .
D: TRBD2
J: TRBJ2-2
V: TRBV9

DNA: TGTGCCAGCAGTGACCAGGGCCTCGTTACAGATACGCAGTATTTT
CDR3: CASSDQGLVTDTQYF
size: few
D: .
J: TRBJ2-3
V: TRBV2

DNA: TGTGCCAGCTCACCGATACAGGCCCAAGGGCAGCCCCAGCATTTT
CDR3: CASSPIQAQGQPQHF
size: .
D: .
J: TRBJ1-5
V: TRBV18

DNA: TGCGCCAGCAGTCAACGGGTCCTCAGCGGGTGTGGAACTAATGAAAAACTGTTTTTT
CDR3: CASSQRVLSGCGTNEKLFF
size: .
D: .
J: TRBJ1-4
V: TRBV23-1

DNA: TGTGCCAGCCGGGACAGCAGGGGAGGTGAGCAGTTCTTC
CDR3: CASRDSRGGEQFF
size: .
D: .
J: TRBJ2-1
V: TRBV6-6

DNA: TGTGCCAGCAGTGAAGACGGCAGCACGGATACGCAGTATTTT
CDR3: CASSEDGSTDTQYF
size: .
D: .
J: TRBJ2-3
V: TRBV2

DNA: TGTGCCAGCAGGCCGGGTGGGACAGGATCAACTGAGCAGTACTTC
CDR3: CASRPGGTGSTEQYF
size: .
D: TRBD1
J: TRBJ2-7
V: TRBV6-5

DNA: TGTGCCAGCAGTTACTCTGGGGGCACAGATACGCAGTATTTT
CDR3: CASSYSGGTDTQYF
size: .
D: .
J: TRBJ2-3
V: TRBV6-6

DNA: TGTGCCAGCAGCGTAGGCGCCGGGCAGAATGAAAAACTGTTTTTT
CDR3: CASSVGAGQNEKLFF
size: once
D: .
J: TRBJ1-4
V: TRBV9

DNA: TGTGCCAGCAGCTTGGGACAGGGGGCAAGGTACACTGAAGCTTTCTTT
CDR3: CASSLGQGARYTEAFF
size: .
D: TRBD1
J: TRBJ1-1
V: TRBV7-2

DNA: TGTGCCTGGAGTGTACGGTCTAGCGCCCGCACAGATACGCAGTATTTT
CDR3: CAWSVRSSARTDTQYF
size: .
D: .
J: TRBJ2-3
V: TRBV30

DNA: TGTGCCAGCAGTTACCAGGGGGGTGTGAACACTGAAGCTTTCTTT
CDR3: CASSYQGGVNTEAFF
size: .
D: TRBD1
J: TRBJ1-1
V: TRBV7-9

DNA: TGTGCCAGCAGCTGGGGACAGGGGGGGACCTACGAGCAGTACTTC
CDR3: CASSWGQGGTYEQYF
size: .
D: TRBD1
J: TRBJ2-7
V: TRBV16

DNA: TGTGCCAGCAGGGCCGGAGGGGATGAGCAGTTCTTC
CDR3: CASRAGGDEQFF
size: .
D: .
J: TRBJ2-1
V: TRBV2

DNA: TGTGCCAGCAGAGTACGACGACAGGGATTTAACGAGCAGTACTTC
CDR3: CASRVRRQGFNEQYF
size: once
D: TRBD1
J: TRBJ2-7
V: TRBV6-5

DNA: TGTGCCAGCAGCCGGGCCCCTCGGGTGTTCGCGAACACCGGGGAGCTGTTTTTT
CDR3: CASSRAPRVFANTGELFF
size: .
D: .
J: TRBJ2-2
V: TRBV7-2

DNA: TGCGCCAGCAGCCATAGACAGGGGGCCGGGGAGCTGTTTTTT
CDR3: CASSHRQGAGELFF
size: .
D: TRBD1
J: TRBJ2-2
V: TRBV4-3

DNA: TGTGCCAGCAGCCCTTCGGGGTCCGCCTACAATGAGCAGTTCTTC
CDR3: CASSPSGSAYNEQFF
size: .
D: .
J: TRBJ2-1
V: TRBV5-4

DNA: TGTGCCAGCAGCTTTACTAGCCCAGATACGCAGTATTTT
CDR3: CASSFTSPDTQYF
size: .
D: .
J: TRBJ2-3
V: TRBV11-3

DNA: TGTGCCAGCAGCCCCCGGCTGATGAAAACTGAAGCTTTCTTT
CDR3: CASSPRLMKTEAFF
size: .
D: .
J: TRBJ1-1
V: TRBV9

DNA: TGTGCCAGCTCACCACTTAACAATCCCTACGAGCAGTACTTC
CDR3: CASSPLNNPYEQYF
size: .
D: .
J: TRBJ2-7
V: TRBV18

DNA: TGCGCCAGCAGCCTTCAAAATACGCAGTATTTT
CDR3: CASSLQNTQYF
size: .
D: .
J: TRBJ2-3
V: TRBV5-1

DNA: TGTGCCAGCAGCTCATCAGGGGCTAGCACAGATACGCAGTATTTT
CDR3: CASSSSGASTDTQYF
size: .
D: .
J: TRBJ2-3
V: TRBV5-8

DNA: TGTGCCAGCAGCTTCGAGACTGGATACAATGAGCAGTTCTTC
CDR3: CASSFETGYNEQFF
size: .
D: .
J: TRBJ2-1
V: TRBV7-2

DNA: TGTGCCAGTAGTACAAGGGTGAACACTGAAGCTTTCTTT
CDR3: CASSTRVNTEAFF
size: .
D: .
J: TRBJ1-1
V: TRBV19

DNA: TGTGCCAGCAGCTACCTGGGCGGGGACGAGCAGTACTTC
CDR3: CASSYLGGDEQYF
size: .
D: .
J: TRBJ2-7
V: TRBV9

DNA: TGTGCCAGCTCACCTTGGACTAGCGGGGCCACCGGGGAGCTGTTTTTT
CDR3: CASSPWTSGATGELFF
size: once
D: TRBD2
J: TRBJ2-2
V: TRBV18

DNA: TGCGCCAGCAGCTCAGCCGGGACCATCTATTCCTACGAGCAGTACTTC
CDR3: CASSSAGTIYSYEQYF
size: .
D: .
J: TRBJ2-7
V: TRBV5-1

DNA: TGTGCCAGTAGTATCCGTCCAACCTACTCCTACGAGCAGTACTTC
CDR3: CASSIRPTYSYEQYF
size: .
D: .
J: TRBJ2-7
V: TRBV19

DNA: TGTGCCAGCAGCGTGACATCAACTAATGAAAAACTGTTTTTT
CDR3: CASSVTSTNEKLFF
size: once
D: .
J: TRBJ1-4
V: TRBV5-5

DNA: TGTGCCAGCAGTTACGTCAGCTTTCAATTTGGGGAGCAGTACTTC
CDR3: CASSYVSFQFGEQYF
size: .
D: .
J: TRBJ2-7
V: TRBV6-6

DNA: TGCGCCAGCAGCTTGGTTCGAGCGGGGTCCACGAGCTCCTACGAGCAGTACTTC
CDR3: CASSLVRAGSTSSYEQYF
size: .
D: TRBD2
J: TRBJ2-7
V: TRBV5-1

DNA: TGTGCCAGCAGCCTGAGGGTGGGCCTCTCCTACGAGCAGTACTTC
CDR3: CASSLRVGLSYEQYF
size: .
D: .
J: TRBJ2-7
V: TRBV27

DNA: TGCAGCGTCGAGGGAAAGGAAAGGGAAAAACTGTTTTTT
CDR3: CSVEGKEREKLFF
size: few
D: .
J: TRBJ1-4
V: TRBV29-1

DNA: TGTGCCAGTAGTATTGGGTCGCCGGACCAGGGGAACTGGGAGCAGTACTTC
CDR3: CASSIGSPDQGNWEQYF
size: .
D: .
J: TRBJ2-7
V: TRBV19

DNA: TGTGCCAGCAGTTTAAAGTACGAGCAGTACTTC
CDR3: CASSLKYEQYF
size: .
D: .
J: TRBJ2-7
V: TRBV28

DNA: TGTGCCAGTAGTACCCGGACAGGAAATGACTACGAGCAGTACTTC
CDR3: CASSTRTGNDYEQYF
size: .
D: TRBD1
J: TRBJ2-7
V: TRBV19

DNA: TGTGCCACCAGCTTTCGACAGGGGAGGACCGGGGAGCTGTTTTTT
CDR3: CATSFRQGRTGELFF
size: .
D: TRBD1
J: TRBJ2-2
V: TRBV15

DNA: TGTGCCAGCAGTCCACCCCCCGGGACTAGAGGCTACGAGCAGTACTTC
CDR3: CASSPPPGTRGYEQYF
size: .
D: TRBD2
J: TRBJ2-7
V: TRBV28

DNA: TGTGCCATCAGTGAGGTGGCCCCCTCTGGAAACACCATATATTTT
CDR3: CAISEVAPSGNTIYF
size: .
D: .
J: TRBJ1-3
V: TRBV10-3

DNA: TGTGCCAGCAGATCGACTAGCGGCACAGATACGCAGTATTTT
CDR3: CASRSTSGTDTQYF
size: .
D: TRBD2
J: TRBJ2-3
V: TRBV28

DNA: TGTGCCAGCAGCTTAGTAGGGACAGGACTAATCACCGGGGAGCTGTTTTTT
CDR3: CASSLVGTGLITGELFF
size: .
D: TRBD1
J: TRBJ2-2
V: TRBV7-8

DNA: TGCAGCGTTGAAGATACCCAGCGGGGGAACACCGGGGAGCTGTTTTTT
CDR3: CSVEDTQRGNTGELFF
size: .
D: TRBD2
J: TRBJ2-2
V: TRBV29-1

DNA: TGTGCCAGCAGTTACGACTTCGTGGACAGGGCGAACATTCAGTACTTC
CDR3: CASSYDFVDRANIQYF
size: .
D: TRBD1
J: TRBJ2-4
V: TRBV6-5

DNA: TGTGCCAGCAGCTTATCGAGAGTAGGGAGTAGGACCGGGGAGCTGTTTTTT
CDR3: CASSLSRVGSRTGELFF
size: .
D: .
J: TRBJ2-2
V: TRBV11-2

DNA: TGTGCCAGCAGCAGAGCCGGGACAGGGGACACCGGGGAGCTGTTTTTT
CDR3: CASSRAGTGDTGELFF
size: once
D: TRBD1
J: TRBJ2-2
V: TRBV5-4

DNA: TGTGCCAGCAGTTACCGGACTAGCGGGAGGAATGAGCAGTACTTC
CDR3: CASSYRTSGRNEQYF
size: .
D: TRBD2
J: TRBJ2-7
V: TRBV6-5